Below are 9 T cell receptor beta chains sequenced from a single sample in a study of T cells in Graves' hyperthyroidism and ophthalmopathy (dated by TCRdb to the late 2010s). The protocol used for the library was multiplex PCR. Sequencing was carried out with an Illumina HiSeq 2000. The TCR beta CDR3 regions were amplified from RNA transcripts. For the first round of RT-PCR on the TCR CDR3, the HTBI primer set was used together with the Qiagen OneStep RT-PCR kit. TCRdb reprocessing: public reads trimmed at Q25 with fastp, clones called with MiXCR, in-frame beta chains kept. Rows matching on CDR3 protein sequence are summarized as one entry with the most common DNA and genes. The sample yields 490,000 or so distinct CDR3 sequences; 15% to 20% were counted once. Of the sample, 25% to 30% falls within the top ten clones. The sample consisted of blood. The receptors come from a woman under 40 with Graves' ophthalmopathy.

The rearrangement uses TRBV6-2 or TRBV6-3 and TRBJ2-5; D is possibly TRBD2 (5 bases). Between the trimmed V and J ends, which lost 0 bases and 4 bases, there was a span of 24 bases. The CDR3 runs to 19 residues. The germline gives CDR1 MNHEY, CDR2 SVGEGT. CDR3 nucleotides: TGTGCCAGCAGTTACTCAGCGAGTCGGGGAGACTCCATTCGAGAGACCCAGTACTTC. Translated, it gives CASSYSASRGDSIRETQYF.

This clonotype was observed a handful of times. For the CDR3, the DNA is TGTGCCAGCTCACCGCAGACAGGGAGGGCCCACAATGAGCAGTTCTTC. Encoded protein: CASSPQTGRAHNEQFF. This sequence joins TRBV18 and TRBJ2-1; either TRBD1 or TRBD2 may fit D (7 bases each). This CDR3 is 16 amino acids long. Germline loops: CDR1 KGHSH, CDR2 LQKENI. V lost 3 bases, J lost 5 bases, and 17 bases lay in between. The complete variable domain, with remaining parts taken from reference TRBV18 and TRBJ2-1, reads NAGVMQNPRHLVRRRGQEARLRCSPMKGHSHVYWYRQLPEEGLKFMVYLQKENIIDESGMPKERFSAEFPKEGPSILRIQQVVRGDSAAYFCASSPQTGRAHNEQFFGPGTRLTVL.

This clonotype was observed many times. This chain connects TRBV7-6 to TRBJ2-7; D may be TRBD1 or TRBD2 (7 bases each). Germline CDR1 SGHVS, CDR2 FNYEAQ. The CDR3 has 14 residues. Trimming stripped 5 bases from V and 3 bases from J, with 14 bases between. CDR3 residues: CASSRQGGIYEQYF. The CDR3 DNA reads TGTGCCAGCAGCCGACAGGGAGGGATCTACGAGCAGTACTTC. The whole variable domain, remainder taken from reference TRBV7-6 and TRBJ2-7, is GAGVSQSPRYKVTKRGQDVALRCDPISGHVSLYWYRQALGQGPEFLTYFNYEAQQDKSGLPNDRFSAERPEGSISTLTIQRTEQRDSAMYRCASSRQGGIYEQYFGPGTRLTVT.

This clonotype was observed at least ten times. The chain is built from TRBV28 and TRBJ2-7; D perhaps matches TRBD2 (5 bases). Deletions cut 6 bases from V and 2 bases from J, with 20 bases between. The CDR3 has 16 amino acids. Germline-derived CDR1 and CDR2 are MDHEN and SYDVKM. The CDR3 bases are TGTGCCAGCAGCCTAGACCGGGGATCTCCTACCTACGAGCAGTACTTC. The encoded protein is CASSLDRGSPTYEQYF.

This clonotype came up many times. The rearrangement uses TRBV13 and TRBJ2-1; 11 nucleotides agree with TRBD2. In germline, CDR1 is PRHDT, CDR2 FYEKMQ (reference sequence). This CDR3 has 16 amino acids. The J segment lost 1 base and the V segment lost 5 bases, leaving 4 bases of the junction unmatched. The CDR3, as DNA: TGTGCCAGCAGCGGCACTAGCGGGAGTTCCTACAATGAGCAGTTCTTC. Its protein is CASSGTSGSSYNEQFF.

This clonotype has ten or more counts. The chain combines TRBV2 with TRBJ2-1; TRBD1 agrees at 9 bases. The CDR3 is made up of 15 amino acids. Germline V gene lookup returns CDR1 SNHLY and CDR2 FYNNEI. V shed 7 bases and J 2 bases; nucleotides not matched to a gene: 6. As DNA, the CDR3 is TGTGCCAGCACCCAGGACAGGGGACCCTACAATGAGCAGTTCTTC. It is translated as CASTQDRGPYNEQFF. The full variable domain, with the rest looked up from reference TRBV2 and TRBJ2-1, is EPEVTQTPSHQVTQMGQEVILRCVPISNHLYFYWYRQILGQKVEFLVSFYNNEISEKSEIFDDQFSVERPDGSNFTLKIRSTKLEDSAMYFCASTQDRGPYNEQFFGPGTRLTVL.

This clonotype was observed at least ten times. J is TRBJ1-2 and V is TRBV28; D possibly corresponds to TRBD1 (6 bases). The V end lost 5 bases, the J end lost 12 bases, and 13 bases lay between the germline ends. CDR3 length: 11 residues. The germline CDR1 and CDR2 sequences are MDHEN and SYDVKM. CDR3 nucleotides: TGTGCCAGCAGTCCGGGACATGAGAACACCTTC. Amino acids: CASSPGHENTF.

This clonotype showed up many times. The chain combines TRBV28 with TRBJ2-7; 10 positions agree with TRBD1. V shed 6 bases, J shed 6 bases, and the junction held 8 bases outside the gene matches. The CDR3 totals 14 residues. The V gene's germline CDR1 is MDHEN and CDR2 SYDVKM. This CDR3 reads CASSRDRGQSEQYF. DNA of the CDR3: TGTGCCAGCAGCCGGGACAGGGGTCAAAGCGAGCAGTACTTC.

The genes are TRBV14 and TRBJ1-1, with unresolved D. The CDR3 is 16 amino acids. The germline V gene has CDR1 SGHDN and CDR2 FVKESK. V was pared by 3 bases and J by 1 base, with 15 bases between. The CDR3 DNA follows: TGTGCCAGCAGCCAGTTACTACCCGCAGCGAACACTGAAGCTTTCTTT. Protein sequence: CASSQLLPAANTEAFF.